Listed here are 16 T cell receptor beta chains from one sample, sequenced in a study of CD8 T cells in Susac syndrome. An input of about 0.5 to 1 ug of RNA was subjected to reverse transcription using random hexamers. TCRdb fed the immunoSEQ multiplex PCR reads into MiXCR, producing one record per CDR3 protein. Altogether roughly 110,000 distinct CDR3 sequences are present, approximately 93% being singletons, with the ten largest covering roughly 0.38%. Sequencing was performed on CD8+ T cells from PBMCs. The receptors were gathered from a human donor with Susac syndrome.

V is TRBV27 and J is TRBJ1-2; no definite D call. The CDR3 is 13 amino acids. Trimming took off 0 bases at V and 5 bases at J, with 7 bases between the two ends. Germline V gene sequence: CDR1 MNHEY, CDR2 SMNVEV (reference sequence). The CDR3 is CASSLSPAYGYTF. The CDR3 DNA reads TGTGCCAGCAGTTTATCTCCGGCTTATGGCTACACCTTC.

The DNA for the CDR3 is TGTGCCAGCAGCTTAGGGCTCCCGTCTGGGGCCAACGTCCTGACTTTC. Translated, it gives CASSLGLPSGANVLTF. The J gene is TRBJ2-6, the V gene TRBV13; D gene ambiguous. CDR1 PRHDT and CDR2 FYEKMQ come from the germline V gene (reference sequence). The CDR3 contains 16 residues. V gave up 0 bases and J gave up 1 base, with 7 bases separating them.

Concerning this clonotype itself: The junction does not match germline at one end; this may be a read error. The chain recombines TRBV29-1 with TRBJ1-2; 8 bases agree with TRBD1. Germline V gene data show CDR1 as SQVTM and CDR2 as ANQGSEA. The CDR3 loop spans 12 amino acids. CDR3 nucleotide sequence: TGCAGCGTTAAAGACAGGGGCCGAGGCTACACCTTC. It codes for CSVKDRGRGYTF.

This chain uses TRBV9 with TRBJ1-2, with D possibly being TRBD1 (5 bases). The V and J ends lost 3 bases and 7 bases respectively, with 13 bases between them. The CDR3 consists of 13 residues. CDR1 is SGDLS, CDR2 YYNGEE, per germline. CDR3 nucleotide sequence: TGTGCCAGCAGCGCTCCCAGGGAGGCTGGCTACACCTTC. Translating it yields CASSAPREAGYTF.

The chain has TRBV4-2 and TRBJ2-5; the D is unclear. The CDR3 spans 17 residues. Germline lookup yields CDR1 LGHNA and CDR2 YNFKEQ. V was clipped by 4 bases and J by 0 bases, with 18 bases between them. For the CDR3, the DNA is TGTGCCAGCAGCCGCGGTTTTGGCGGCGAGTACCAAGAGACCCAGTACTTC. It codes for CASSRGFGGEYQETQYF.

The chain carries TRBV5-4 and TRBJ2-3; D gene uncertain. V dropped 10 bases and J dropped 2 bases, with 20 bases sitting between them. CDR1 SGHNT and CDR2 YYREEE come from the germline V gene (reference sequence). This CDR3 region has 15 residues. The DNA of the CDR3 is TGTGCCTCTCTGAGCCAAGGTGGGCTCACAGATACGCAGTATTTT. Translation gives CASLSQGGLTDTQYF.

The V and J genes are TRBV9 and TRBJ2-1; TRBD1 is a possible D gene (6 bases). There are 13 residues in the CDR3. From germline, CDR1 is SGDLS and CDR2 YYNGEE. V lost 0 bases and J lost 7, with 8 bases in between. Here the CDR3 reads CASSVGGPNEQFF. The CDR3 DNA reads TGTGCCAGCAGCGTAGGGGGGCCGAATGAGCAGTTCTTC.

The V gene is TRBV10-3, the J gene TRBJ1-5; TRBD1 matches at 8 bases. The CDR3 runs to 17 residues. V lost 1 base and J lost 5; bases outside the gene matches: 10. Per germline, CDR1 ENHRY and CDR2 SYGVKD. CDR3: CAISEFRTGSADQPQHF. The CDR3 nucleotides are TGTGCCATCAGTGAGTTCAGGACAGGGAGTGCCGATCAGCCCCAGCATTTT.

The gene calls are TRBV20-1 and TRBJ2-1; D perhaps matches TRBD2 (6 bases). Deletions cut 3 bases from V and 9 bases from J, with 24 bases between. In germline, CDR1 is DFQATT, CDR2 SNEGSKA (reference sequence). CDR3 length: 16 residues. The CDR3 DNA reads as TGCAGTGCTAGGCCCGACCGGACTACGAGGAAGGTTGAGCAGTTCTTC. It yields the protein CSARPDRTTRKVEQFF.

The chain is built from TRBV19 and TRBJ2-1; D is undetermined. Germline V gene lookup returns CDR1 LNHDA and CDR2 SQIVND (reference sequence). The CDR3 covers 18 residues. V was shortened by 2 bases and J by 0 bases, with 17 bases between the two germline ends. The CDR3 reads CASSIPPGPSSSYNEQFF. DNA for the CDR3: TGTGCCAGTAGTATACCCCCCGGACCGAGCAGCTCCTACAATGAGCAGTTCTTC.

This CDR3 reads CASSVAIGGYTF. Written as DNA, the CDR3 is TGCGCCAGCAGTGTTGCTATAGGTGGCTACACCTTC. The chain links TRBV10-2 to TRBJ1-2; D is ambiguous. Trimming cost V 4 bases and J 7 bases, with 10 bases left between them. The CDR3 has 12 residues. The germline CDR1 and CDR2 sequences are WSHSY and SAAADI.

This clonotype turned up a few times. The chain links TRBV12-5 to TRBJ2-7, with TRBD1 identical over 7 bases. Germline CDR1 LGHNT, CDR2 FRNRAP. The ends lost 4 bases at V and 1 base at J; junction bases unmatched: 4. This CDR3 spans 14 amino acids. The CDR3 loop reads CASGSGQFSYEQYF. DNA of the CDR3: TGTGCTAGTGGTTCGGGACAGTTTTCCTACGAGCAGTACTTC. Full variable domain (remainder filled in from reference TRBV12-5 and TRBJ2-7): DARVTQTPRHKVTEMGQEVTMRCQPILGHNTVFWYRQTMMQGLELLAYFRNRAPLDDSGMPKDRFSAEMPDATLATLKIQPSEPRDSAVYFCASGSGQFSYEQYFGPGTRLTVT.

The chain joins TRBV6-2 or TRBV6-3 to TRBJ1-2, with D unresolved. This CDR3 contains 15 residues. Germline-derived CDR1 and CDR2 are MNHEY and SVGEGT. V lost 0 bases, J lost 1 base, and 9 bases lay in between. The CDR3 spells CASSYSGRGNYGYTF. The CDR3 region has the DNA TGTGCCAGCAGTTACTCGGGGAGAGGTAACTATGGCTACACCTTC.

This clonotype was counted a single time. The V gene is TRBV3-1, the J gene TRBJ2-5, with 10 nucleotides matching TRBD2. J was trimmed by 1 base and V by 7 bases; bases with no gene match: 3. The CDR3 is made up of 14 amino acids. From germline, CDR1 is LGHDT and CDR2 YNNKEL (reference sequence). The CDR3 here is CASMTSGSQETQYF. CDR3 in DNA: TGTGCCAGCATGACTAGCGGGTCCCAAGAGACCCAGTACTTC.

V usage is TRBV7-4 and J usage is TRBJ1-5, with a tentative D call TRBD1 (6 bases). The CDR3 has 14 amino acids. In germline, CDR1 is SGHVT, CDR2 SQSDAQ. V was shortened by 5 bases and J by 6 bases, with 14 bases between the two germline ends. The CDR3 nucleotides read TGTGCCAGCAGCCTAGACAGGTGGAGTCAGCCCCAGCATTTT. Translated, it gives CASSLDRWSQPQHF.

The V gene is TRBV2, the J gene TRBJ1-5; 8 bases fit TRBD1. CDR3 length: 14 amino acids. Germline lookup yields CDR1 SNHLY and CDR2 FYNNEI. The V and J ends lost 8 bases and 0 bases, in that order; junction bases with no gene match: 3. The CDR3 region is CASGGQDSNQPQHF. In DNA form, the CDR3 reads TGTGCCAGCGGGGGACAGGATAGCAATCAGCCCCAGCATTTT.